The sequence of this TCR beta chain was determined in a study of blood T cell repertoires in COVID-19. About the research overall: Samples representing acute and convalescent COVID-19 were sourced from the United States, Italy and Spain. T cells, B-cell-depleted T cells, or PBMCs provided the cDNA or gDNA that served as material.

CDR1 is SGHRS, CDR2 YFSETQ, per germline. The germline V and J ends were trimmed by 4 bases and 7 bases, with 15 bases remaining between them. This CDR3 contains 15 residues. Seattle researchers signed up patients amid active infection and tracked them longitudinally. How the authors handled the data: Reference gene primer amplification yielded estimated nucleated cell counts. Sequencing used immunoSEQ multiplex PCR; TCRdb keeps in-frame clones, though not all of them. The V and J calls and clone size come from that table; D and trimming were worked out from the DNA. The data contain 150,000 to 200,000 clones, roughly four fifths of them seen just once; the ten biggest clones take up around 12%.

This clonotype was sampled from a woman of 80 years or more with COVID-19, enrolled during active disease. The sequenced sample consisted of peripheral blood. J is TRBJ1-6 and V is TRBV5-1, with D perhaps matching TRBD1 (6 bases). CDR3 sequence reads: CASSPMDSSNSPLHF. The DNA for the CDR3 is TGCGCCAGCAGCCCCATGGACAGTAGCAATTCACCCCTCCACTTT.